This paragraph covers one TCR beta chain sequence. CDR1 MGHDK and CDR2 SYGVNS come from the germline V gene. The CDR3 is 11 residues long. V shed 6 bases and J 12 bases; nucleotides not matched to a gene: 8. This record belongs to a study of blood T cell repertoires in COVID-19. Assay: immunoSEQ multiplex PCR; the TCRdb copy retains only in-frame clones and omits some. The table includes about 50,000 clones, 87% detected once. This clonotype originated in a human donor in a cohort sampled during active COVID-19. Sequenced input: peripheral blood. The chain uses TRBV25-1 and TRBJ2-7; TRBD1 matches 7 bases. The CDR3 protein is CASSQKGQVYF. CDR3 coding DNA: TGTGCCAGCAGCCAAAAAGGACAGGTGTACTTC.